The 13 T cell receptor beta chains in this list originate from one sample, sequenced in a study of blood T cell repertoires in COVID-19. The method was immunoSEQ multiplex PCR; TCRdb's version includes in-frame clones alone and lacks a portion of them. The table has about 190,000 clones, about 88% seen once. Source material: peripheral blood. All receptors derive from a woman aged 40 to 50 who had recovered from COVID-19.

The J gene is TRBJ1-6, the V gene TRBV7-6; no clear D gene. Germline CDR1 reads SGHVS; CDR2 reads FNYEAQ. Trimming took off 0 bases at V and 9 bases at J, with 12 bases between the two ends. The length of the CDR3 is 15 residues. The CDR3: CASSLAAGWGSPLHF. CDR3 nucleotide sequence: TGTGCCAGCAGCTTAGCGGCGGGGTGGGGTTCACCCCTCCACTTT.

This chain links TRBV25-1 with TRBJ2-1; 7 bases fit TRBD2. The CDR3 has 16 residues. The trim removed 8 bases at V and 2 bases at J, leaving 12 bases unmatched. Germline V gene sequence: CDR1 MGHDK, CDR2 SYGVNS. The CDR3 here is CASSQEERGPYNEQFF. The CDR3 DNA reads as TGTGCCAGCTCCCAAGAAGAGCGGGGACCCTACAATGAGCAGTTCTTC.

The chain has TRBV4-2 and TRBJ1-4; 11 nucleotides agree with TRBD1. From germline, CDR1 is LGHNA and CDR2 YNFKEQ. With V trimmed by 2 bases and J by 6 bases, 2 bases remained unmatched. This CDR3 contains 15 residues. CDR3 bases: TGTGCCAGCAGCCAACCGGGACAGGGGGATGAAAAACTGTTTTTT. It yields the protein CASSQPGQGDEKLFF.

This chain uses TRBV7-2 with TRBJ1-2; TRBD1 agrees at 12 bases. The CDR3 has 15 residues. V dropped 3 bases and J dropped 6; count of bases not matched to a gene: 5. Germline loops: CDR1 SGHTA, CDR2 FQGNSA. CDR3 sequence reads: CASSLPGQGADGYTF. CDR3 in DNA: TGTGCCAGCAGCTTGCCGGGACAGGGGGCGGATGGCTACACCTTC.

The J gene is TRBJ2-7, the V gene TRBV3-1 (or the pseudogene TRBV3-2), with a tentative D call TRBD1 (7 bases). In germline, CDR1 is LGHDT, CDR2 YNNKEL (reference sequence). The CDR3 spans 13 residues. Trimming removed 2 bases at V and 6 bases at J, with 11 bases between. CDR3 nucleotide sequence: TGTGCCAGCAGCCAAACGCAGGGGGGCGAGCAGTACTTC. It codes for CASSQTQGGEQYF.

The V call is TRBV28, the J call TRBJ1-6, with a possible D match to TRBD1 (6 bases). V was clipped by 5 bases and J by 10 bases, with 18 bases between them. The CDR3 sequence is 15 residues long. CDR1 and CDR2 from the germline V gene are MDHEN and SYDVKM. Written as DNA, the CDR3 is TGTGCCAGCAGTCAGCACACAGGGAGGGGGTCACCCCTCCACTTT. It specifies CASSQHTGRGSPLHF.

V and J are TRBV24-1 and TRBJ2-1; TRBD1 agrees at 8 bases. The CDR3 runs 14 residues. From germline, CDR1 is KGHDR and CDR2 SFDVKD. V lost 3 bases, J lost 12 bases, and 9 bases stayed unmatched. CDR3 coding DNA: TGTGCCACCAGTGATCCACAGGACAGGGAAGGGCAGTTCTTC. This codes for CATSDPQDREGQFF.

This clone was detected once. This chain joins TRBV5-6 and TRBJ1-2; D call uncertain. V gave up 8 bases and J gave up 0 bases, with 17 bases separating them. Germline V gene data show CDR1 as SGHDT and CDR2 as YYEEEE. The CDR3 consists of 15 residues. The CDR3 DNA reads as TGTGCCAGGAACCTTTCCCCGGGTTCTAACTATGGCTACACCTTC. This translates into CARNLSPGSNYGYTF.

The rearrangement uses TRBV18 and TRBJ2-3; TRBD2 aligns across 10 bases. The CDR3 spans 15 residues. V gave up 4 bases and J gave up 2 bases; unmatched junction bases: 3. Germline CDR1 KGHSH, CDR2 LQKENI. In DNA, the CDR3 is TGTGCCAGCTCACTCGGACTAGCGGACACAGATACGCAGTATTTT. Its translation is CASSLGLADTDTQYF.

The CDR3 DNA is TGTGCCAGCAGCAAAGTCCAGGGGGGTAATTTAAATCAGCCCCAGCATTTT. This sequence encodes CASSKVQGGNLNQPQHF. The genes are TRBV21-1 and TRBJ1-5; the table's D call of TRBD1 was not tested on the DNA. TRBV21-1 is marked as a pseudogene. This CDR3 region has 17 residues.

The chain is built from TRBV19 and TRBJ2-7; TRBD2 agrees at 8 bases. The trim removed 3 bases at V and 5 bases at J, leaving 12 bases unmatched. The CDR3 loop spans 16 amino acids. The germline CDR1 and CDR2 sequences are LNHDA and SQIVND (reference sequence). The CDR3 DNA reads TGTGCCAGTAGTATCCAGGGAGCGGGAGCGGAGAACGAGCAGTACTTC. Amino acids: CASSIQGAGAENEQYF.

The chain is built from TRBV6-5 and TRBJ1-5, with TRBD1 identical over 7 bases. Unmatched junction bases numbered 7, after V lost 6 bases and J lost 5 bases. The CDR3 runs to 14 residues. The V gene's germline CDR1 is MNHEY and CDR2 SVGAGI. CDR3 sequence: CASSSYRGYQPQHF. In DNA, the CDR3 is TGTGCCAGCAGCTCCTACAGGGGTTATCAGCCCCAGCATTTT.

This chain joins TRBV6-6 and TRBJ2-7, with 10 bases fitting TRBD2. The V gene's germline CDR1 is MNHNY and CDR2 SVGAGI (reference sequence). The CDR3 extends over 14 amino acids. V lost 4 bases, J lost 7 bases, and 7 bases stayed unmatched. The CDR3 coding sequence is TGTGCCAGCAGTTCCGGGACTAGCGCAGTAGAGCAGTACTTC. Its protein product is CASSSGTSAVEQYF.